This entry concerns a single TCR beta chain. This specimen comes from a study of blood T cell repertoires in COVID-19. On the study more broadly: The study drew acute and convalescent COVID-19 samples from the United States, Italy and Spain. The cDNA or gDNA used as material had been derived from T cells, B-cell-depleted T cells, or PBMCs.

Per the original methods: Reference gene primer amplification gave nucleated cell count estimates. Some clones are missing from TCRdb's copy, which holds only in-frame ones; the method was immunoSEQ multiplex PCR. V, J and clone size are those of that table, while D and trimming were read from the DNA. The sample records about 7,000 clones, over 75% being singletons. Germline assignment: CDR1 LNHNV and CDR2 YYDKDF (reference sequence). This CDR3 region has 17 residues. V shed 0 bases, J shed 4 bases, and the junction held 8 bases outside the gene matches. The chain employs TRBV15 and TRBJ1-5, with 8 bases identical to TRBD1. This clonotype was sampled from a human donor in a cohort sampled during active COVID-19. What was sequenced was peripheral blood. The CDR3 DNA reads TGTGCCACCAGCAGAGATCCTGGACAGGGAAGAAATCAGCCCCAGCATTTT. The encoded protein is CATSRDPGQGRNQPQHF.